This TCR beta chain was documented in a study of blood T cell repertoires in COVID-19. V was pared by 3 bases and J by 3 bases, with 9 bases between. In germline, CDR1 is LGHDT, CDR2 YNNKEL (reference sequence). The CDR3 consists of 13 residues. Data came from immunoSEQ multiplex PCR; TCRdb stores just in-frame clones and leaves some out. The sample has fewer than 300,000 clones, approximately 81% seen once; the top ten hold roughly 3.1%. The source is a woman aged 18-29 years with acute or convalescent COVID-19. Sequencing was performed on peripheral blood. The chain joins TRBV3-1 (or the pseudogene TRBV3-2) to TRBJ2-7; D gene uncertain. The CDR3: CASSHTNSYEQYF. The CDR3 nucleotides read TGTGCCAGCAGCCATACCAACAGCTACGAGCAGTACTTC.